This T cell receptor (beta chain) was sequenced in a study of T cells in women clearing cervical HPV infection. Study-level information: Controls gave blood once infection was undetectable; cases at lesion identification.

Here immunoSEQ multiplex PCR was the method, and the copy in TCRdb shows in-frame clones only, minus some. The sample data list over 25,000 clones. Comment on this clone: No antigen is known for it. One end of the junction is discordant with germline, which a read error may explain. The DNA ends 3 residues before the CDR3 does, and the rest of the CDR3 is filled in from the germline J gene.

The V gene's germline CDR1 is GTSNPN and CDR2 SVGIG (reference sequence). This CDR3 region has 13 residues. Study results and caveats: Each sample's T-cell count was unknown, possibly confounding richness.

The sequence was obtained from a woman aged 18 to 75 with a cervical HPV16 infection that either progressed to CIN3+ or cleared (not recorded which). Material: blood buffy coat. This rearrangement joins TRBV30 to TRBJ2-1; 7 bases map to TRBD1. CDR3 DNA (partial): TGTACCTGGAGTGAGACAGGGTACAATGAG. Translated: CTWSETGYNE. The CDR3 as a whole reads CTWSETGYNEQFF.